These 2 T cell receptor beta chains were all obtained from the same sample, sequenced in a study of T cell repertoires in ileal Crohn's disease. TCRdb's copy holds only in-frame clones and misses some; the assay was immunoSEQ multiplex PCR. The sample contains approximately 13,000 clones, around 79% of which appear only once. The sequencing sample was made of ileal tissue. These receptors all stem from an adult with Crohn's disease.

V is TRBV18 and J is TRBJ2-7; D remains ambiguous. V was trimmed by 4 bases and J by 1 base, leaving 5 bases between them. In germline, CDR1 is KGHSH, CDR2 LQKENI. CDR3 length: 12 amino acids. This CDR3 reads CASSHSSYEQYF. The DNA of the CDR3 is TGTGCCAGCTCACATTCTTCCTACGAGCAGTACTTC.

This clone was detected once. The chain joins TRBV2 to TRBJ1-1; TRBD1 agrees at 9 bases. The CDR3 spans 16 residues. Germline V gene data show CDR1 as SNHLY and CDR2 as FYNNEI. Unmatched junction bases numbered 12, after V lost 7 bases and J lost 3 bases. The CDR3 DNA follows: TGTGCCAGCACGCGGATGACAGGGGGTTTGTACACTGAAGCTTTCTTT. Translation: CASTRMTGGLYTEAFF.